The T cell receptor beta chain described here comes from a study of cytomegalovirus exposure and HLA in healthy donors. Study information: Inside one of the first data releases sat about 85 million unique TCRs taken from HLA-typed donors.

PCR was performed using 60 Vbeta and 13 Jbeta primers. The data were produced by immunoSEQ multiplex PCR, yet TCRdb's version contains in-frame clones alone and is incomplete. There are 250,000 to 300,000 clones in the sample; 92% occur only once, and 1.7% lies in the top ten. Healthy bone marrow donors supplied every sample. A note on this clone: The antigen is undetermined.

Study outcomes and limitations: Several of the most significant clusters appeared linked to common viral pathogens, based on a later analysis. The authors excluded some V segments, including TRBV6-2 and TRBV6-3, as indistinguishable.

Per the germline V gene, CDR1 is LGHNA and CDR2 is YNFKEQ. V was clipped by 1 base and J by 6 bases, with 19 bases between them. The CDR3 has 17 amino acids. The chain employs TRBV4-2 and TRBJ1-5, with D perhaps TRBD1 (5 bases). The sequence came from a girl aged 2-15 years in good health and CMV-seronegative. The source material was PBMCs. DNA of the CDR3: TGTGCCAGCAGCCAAGTGCTGAGTCCGGGGGGAGTTCAGCCCCAGCATTTT. Translation: CASSQVLSPGGVQPQHF.